Following are 10 T cell receptor beta chains from one sample sequenced in a study of T cell responses to AZD1222 COVID-19 vaccine. TCRdb's table, derived via immunoSEQ multiplex PCR, lists solely in-frame clones and lacks some. The table includes about 82,000 clones, about 90% detected once. The sequencing here drew on peripheral blood, taken 28 days after the second AZD1222 dose. The receptors stem from an adult who received the AZD1222 COVID-19 vaccine.

This chain connects TRBV6-2 or TRBV6-3 to TRBJ2-1; 8 bases match TRBD2. Germline V gene lookup returns CDR1 MNHEY and CDR2 SVGEGT. Trimming removed 3 bases from V and 8 bases from J; junction bases left unmatched: 9. This CDR3 contains 15 residues. CDR3: CASSYGGGQTDEQFF. CDR3 DNA: TGTGCCAGCAGTTATGGCGGGGGGCAGACGGATGAGCAGTTCTTC.

This clone is a singleton in its sample. CDR3 nucleotide sequence: TGTGCCAGTAGCCAAAACCTGGGGTACGAGCAGTACTTC. This encodes CASSQNLGYEQYF. The chain carries TRBV19 and TRBJ2-7; D is unclear. The CDR3 sequence is 13 residues long. CDR1 is LNHDA and CDR2 is SQIVND in the germline V gene (reference sequence). V lost 6 bases to trimming and J lost 4 bases, with 13 bases between them.

The gene calls are TRBV5-4 and TRBJ2-5, with D uncertain. With 1 base removed from V and 4 bases from J, the gap between germline ends came to 2 bases. The CDR3 spans 11 residues. Germline V gene sequence: CDR1 SGHNT, CDR2 YYREEE (reference sequence). CDR3 amino acids: CASSLLETQYF. DNA of the CDR3: TGTGCCAGCAGCTTGTTAGAGACCCAGTACTTC.

J is TRBJ2-5 and V is TRBV19; TRBD1 is a possible D gene (6 bases). V gave up 4 bases and J gave up 0 bases, with 9 bases separating them. Germline V gene data show CDR1 as LNHDA and CDR2 as SQIVND (reference sequence). CDR3 length equals 14 residues. CDR3 nucleotide sequence: TGTGCCAGTAGTAAACAGGGATACCAAGAGACCCAGTACTTC. Its protein is CASSKQGYQETQYF.

The chain couples TRBV28 to TRBJ1-6, with 9 bases matching TRBD1. The CDR3 spans 14 residues. The germline CDR1 and CDR2 sequences are MDHEN and SYDVKM. Trimming removed 7 bases from V and 10 bases from J; junction bases left unmatched: 8. The CDR3 DNA follows: TGTGCCAGCAACCCGGGACAGGGACAGTCACCCCTCCACTTT. As protein: CASNPGQGQSPLHF.

The chain is built from TRBV4-3 and TRBJ1-5; D ambiguous. Germline CDR1 is LGHNA and CDR2 is YSLEER. The V gene lost 0 bases and the J gene lost 0 bases, with 6 bases spanning the gap. The CDR3 sequence is 15 residues long. The CDR3 sequence: CASSQERYSNQPQHF. The CDR3 DNA reads as TGCGCCAGCAGCCAAGAAAGGTATAGCAATCAGCCCCAGCATTTT.

The V gene is TRBV28, the J gene TRBJ2-3; a weak D match, TRBD2 (6 bases). This CDR3 contains 21 residues. Trimming shortened V by 2 bases and J by 2 bases, and 29 bases separated the two germline ends. Germline V gene sequence: CDR1 MDHEN, CDR2 SYDVKM. CDR3 sequence reads: CASSLPNRSGRLSQTTDTQYF. The CDR3 DNA reads TGTGCCAGCAGTTTACCCAACCGTTCAGGGAGGTTGAGCCAAACCACAGATACGCAGTATTTT.

This chain uses TRBV19 with TRBJ2-7, with 12 bases fitting TRBD1. The CDR3 has 14 amino acids. V lost 4 bases, J lost 4 bases, and 2 bases stayed unmatched. Germline loops: CDR1 LNHDA, CDR2 SQIVND (reference sequence). CDR3 in amino acids: CASSRDRGPYEQYF. DNA for the CDR3: TGTGCCAGTAGTAGGGACAGGGGGCCGTACGAGCAGTACTTC.

The chain combines TRBV5-1 with TRBJ2-1; 15 bases agree with TRBD2. The CDR3 contains 16 residues. V lost 3 bases to trimming and J lost 5 bases; unmatched junction nucleotides: 3. Germline V CDR1 and CDR2: SGHRS, YFSETQ. This CDR3 reads CASSWGLAGGNNEQFF. The CDR3 DNA reads TGCGCCAGCAGCTGGGGACTAGCGGGGGGAAACAATGAGCAGTTCTTC.

Of note for this clone: A junction end diverges from the germline sequence, so it may reflect a read error. The chain employs TRBV4-2 and TRBJ2-5, with 10 bases identical to TRBD2. The CDR3 contains 17 residues. Germline V gene data show CDR1 as LGHNA and CDR2 as YNFKEQ. CDR3 bases: TGTGCCAGCAGCCAAGACGGCAGCGGGGGGGCCAGAGAGGCCCAGTACTTC. Translation gives CASSQDGSGGAREAQYF.